What follows are 9 T cell receptor beta chains derived from one specimen sequenced in a study of blood T cell repertoires in COVID-19. Generated by immunoSEQ multiplex PCR, the TCRdb table keeps only in-frame clones and is missing some. The sample yields some 150,000 clones, approximately 85% seen once. Sequenced input: peripheral blood. The receptor set was obtained from a man in his sixties with COVID-19, enrolled during active disease.

This chain's CDR3 is CASSFGTDTGELFF. The CDR3 DNA reads as TGTGCCAGCAGCTTTGGGACAGACACCGGGGAGCTGTTTTTT. V gene TRBV7-9 combines with J gene TRBJ2-2; TRBD1 matches at 7 bases. The CDR3 contains 14 residues. The V gene's germline CDR1 is SEHNR and CDR2 FQNEAQ (reference sequence). Germline trimming cut 3 bases from V and 3 bases from J; bases unmatched to any gene: 1.

V usage is TRBV7-3 and J usage is TRBJ2-2, with 8 positions matching TRBD1. The ends lost 5 bases at V and 5 bases at J; junction bases unmatched: 4. The CDR3 has 14 residues. Germline V CDR1 and CDR2: SGHTA, FQGTGA. CDR3 DNA sequence: TGTGCCAGCAGCACAGGGGGAGGTACCGGGGAGCTGTTTTTT. Encoded protein: CASSTGGGTGELFF.

In nucleotides, the CDR3 is TGTGCCAGTACCGAAAGGGGGGGGAAGAGGGGCTACACCTTC. Encoded protein: CASTERGGKRGYTF. This rearrangement joins TRBV19 to TRBJ1-2; the D gene is possibly TRBD1 (6 bases). The CDR3 covers 14 residues. Germline lookup yields CDR1 LNHDA and CDR2 SQIVND (reference sequence). The ends were cut back, 7 bases at V and 8 bases at J, with 20 bases in the middle.

V gene TRBV2 combines with J gene TRBJ2-7, with 12 bases that match TRBD1. In germline, CDR1 is SNHLY, CDR2 FYNNEI. This CDR3 region has 20 residues. Trimming removed 2 bases from V and 3 bases from J; junction bases left unmatched: 17. The CDR3 region has the DNA TGTGCCAGCAGTGAATTGGTCCCTCGGGACAGGGGGCGGTATAGCTACGAGCAGTACTTC. This encodes CASSELVPRDRGRYSYEQYF.

This clone has just a few counts. The rearrangement uses TRBV18 and TRBJ1-5, with no clear D. Germline CDR1 is KGHSH and CDR2 is LQKENI. Trimming left V 3 bases short and J 1 base short, with 7 bases between. This CDR3 is 14 amino acids long. The CDR3 sequence is CASSPEVSNQPQHF. The CDR3 DNA reads as TGTGCCAGCTCACCGGAGGTGAGCAATCAGCCCCAGCATTTT.

The CDR3 loop is CASSSRDRGMYEQYF. The CDR3 nucleotides read TGTGCCAGCAGCTCCCGGGACAGGGGGATGTACGAGCAGTACTTC. The chain employs TRBV5-4 and TRBJ2-7; the match to TRBD1 covers 11 bases. J gave up 4 bases and V 3 bases, and 6 bases lay outside the gene matches. The CDR3 extends over 15 amino acids. Germline V gene data show CDR1 as SGHNT and CDR2 as YYREEE (reference sequence).

The chain links TRBV18 to TRBJ2-4; tentatively, D is TRBD1 (6 bases). V lost 5 bases and J lost 4, with 12 bases in between. Germline V gene lookup returns CDR1 KGHSH and CDR2 LQKENI. This CDR3 has 14 amino acids. In nucleotides, the CDR3 is TGTGCCAGCTCATCCCTCGACAGGAAAAACATTCAGTACTTC. It is translated as CASSSLDRKNIQYF.

V is TRBV10-3 and J is TRBJ2-3; perhaps TRBD1 as D (6 bases). Germline assignment: CDR1 ENHRY and CDR2 SYGVKD. The CDR3 consists of 12 residues. V was trimmed by 9 bases and J by 3 bases, leaving 10 bases between them. The CDR3 sequence: CAIRTVTDTQYF. The CDR3 DNA follows: TGTGCCATACGGACAGTAACAGATACGCAGTATTTT.

The chain recombines TRBV11-3 with TRBJ1-6; tentatively, D is TRBD1 (5 bases). This CDR3 contains 17 residues. Germline V gene lookup returns CDR1 SGHNT and CDR2 YENEEA. The V end lost 2 bases, the J end lost 2 bases, and 13 bases lay between the germline ends. The CDR3: CASSLLGRDTYNSPLHF. CDR3 in DNA: TGTGCCAGCAGCTTATTGGGGCGAGACACCTATAATTCACCCCTCCACTTT.